This entry lists 15 T cell receptor beta chains sequenced from one sample in a study of Ad26.COV2.S vaccination and SARS-CoV-2 variants. Treatment noted: some 19 received Ad26.COV2.S at low or high dose, single or two shots; roughly 5 received placebo; per-sample allocation not given. Day 63 following the first vaccine or placebo injection was when the samples were taken. Profiling relied on immunoSEQ multiplex PCR, and the TCRdb table lists in-frame clones only, not all of them. The sample includes about 440,000 clones, roughly 91% of them seen just once. The source material was peripheral blood, sampled in a trial of Ad26.COV2.S vaccine versus placebo. These receptors were taken from a person between 18 and 65 years old who received the Ad26.COV2.S COVID-19 vaccine or a placebo.

The chain uses TRBV6-2 or TRBV6-3 and TRBJ2-3; the match to TRBD1 covers 7 bases. The CDR3 loop spans 16 amino acids. Losses at the gene ends were 2 bases for V and 7 bases for J; bases not matched to a gene: 12. CDR1 MNHEY and CDR2 SVGEGT come from the germline V gene. In DNA, the CDR3 is TGTGCCAGCAGTTACCCCGGGACAGCTATTTTGTATACGCAGTATTTT. Amino acids: CASSYPGTAILYTQYF.

V gene TRBV19 combines with J gene TRBJ2-1; the D gene is possibly TRBD2 (5 bases). This CDR3 contains 15 residues. The V end was cut by 5 bases, the J end by 2 bases, with 13 bases between. In germline, CDR1 is LNHDA, CDR2 SQIVND (reference sequence). Here the CDR3 DNA reads TGTGCCAGTAGTCCCACTAGTGATCCCTACAATGAGCAGTTCTTC. Its translation: CASSPTSDPYNEQFF.

This chain connects TRBV12-2 to TRBJ1-1. TRBV12-2 corresponds to a pseudogene. The CDR3 is 13 amino acids. The chain's CDR3 is CASRLSSLAEAFF. The CDR3 DNA reads as TGTGCAAGTCGCTTAAGTTCCCTGGCTGAAGCTTTCTTT.

About this clone: The same CDR3 also results from other DNA sequences found in this sample. The chain is built from TRBV15 and TRBJ1-3; no definite D call. Germline values: CDR1 LNHNV, CDR2 YYDKDF (reference sequence). V lost 0 bases, J lost 0 bases, and 6 bases lay in between. The CDR3 extends over 15 amino acids. CDR3 region: CATSRDRGSGNTIYF. The CDR3 DNA follows: TGTGCCACCAGCAGAGATCGGGGCTCTGGAAACACCATATATTTT.

This clone was counted a single time. The gene calls are TRBV6-6 and TRBJ2-7; D is unresolved. Germline V lookup: CDR1 MNHNY, CDR2 SVGAGI (reference sequence). CDR3 length equals 12 residues. Trimming stripped 6 bases from V and 3 bases from J, with 9 bases between. Written as DNA, the CDR3 is TGTGCCAGCAGGGGTTCGGACTACGAGCAGTACTTC. This gives the protein CASRGSDYEQYF.

J is TRBJ2-3 and V is TRBV6-5; 7 nucleotides match TRBD1. V gave up 5 bases and J gave up 3 bases; unmatched junction bases: 8. Germline V gene data show CDR1 as MNHEY and CDR2 as SVGAGI. There are 15 residues in the CDR3. As DNA, the CDR3 is TGTGCCAGCAGTCCCCCGACAGGGTGGACAGATACGCAGTATTTT. It specifies CASSPPTGWTDTQYF.

This clone has just one count. J is TRBJ1-4 and V is TRBV28; D unclear. The V end was cut by 4 bases, the J end by 1 base, with 13 bases between. CDR1 and CDR2 (germline): MDHEN, SYDVKM. This CDR3 comprises 16 residues. CDR3 protein: CASSYPPGGTNEKLFF. CDR3 nucleotide sequence: TGTGCCAGCAGTTACCCCCCGGGCGGAACTAATGAAAAACTGTTTTTT.

This rearrangement joins TRBV18 to TRBJ1-5, with a weak D call TRBD1 (5 bases). This CDR3 has 16 residues. Germline values: CDR1 KGHSH, CDR2 LQKENI. V lost 2 bases and J 3 bases, leaving 14 bases between the germline ends. CDR3 nucleotides: TGTGCCAGCTCACCAGCGGGCCAACAGGCCAATCAGCCCCAGCATTTT. Its protein product is CASSPAGQQANQPQHF.

The genes are TRBV2 and TRBJ2-1, with TRBD2 matching over 11 bases. CDR1 SNHLY and CDR2 FYNNEI come from the germline V gene. The CDR3 length is 15 residues. The V segment lost 11 bases and the J segment 9 bases; nucleotides outside the gene matches: 15. The CDR3 bases are TGTGCCGCCCCCCTTGGGACCGGGACTAGCGGTGAGCAGTTCTTC. Protein product: CAAPLGTGTSGEQFF.

The chain combines TRBV27 with TRBJ1-6; a possible D gene is TRBD1 (6 bases). V lost 1 base, J lost 9 bases, and 19 bases lay in between. This CDR3 is built from 17 residues. Per germline, CDR1 MNHEY and CDR2 SMNVEV (reference sequence). This CDR3 reads CASSLFGGRVRGSPLHF. For the CDR3, the DNA is TGTGCCAGCAGTTTATTTGGGGGGCGCGTCCGGGGTTCACCCCTCCACTTT.

CDR3 residues: CASGQRTSSGNTIYF. The CDR3 coding sequence is TGTGCCAGTGGTCAACGGACGAGCTCTGGAAACACCATATATTTT. The rearrangement joins TRBV19 to TRBJ1-3; D is unclear. The germline gives CDR1 LNHDA, CDR2 SQIVND (reference sequence). Trimming pared 8 bases from V and 0 bases from J, leaving 14 bases between. The CDR3 has 15 amino acids. The variable domain in full, completed from reference TRBV19 and TRBJ1-3, reads DGGITQSPKYLFRKEGQNVTLSCEQNLNHDAMYWYRQDPGQGLRLIYYSQIVNDFQKGDIAEGYSVSREKKESFPLTVTSAQKNPTAFYLCASGQRTSSGNTIYFGEGSWLTVV.

The chain employs TRBV30 and TRBJ1-6, with a weak D call TRBD1 (5 bases). This CDR3 is 14 amino acids long. CDR1 and CDR2 from the germline V gene are GTSNPN and SVGIG (reference sequence). V was pared by 5 bases and J by 5 bases, with 13 bases between. The CDR3 bases are TGTGCCTGGGCCGGGACGTTTGATAATTCACCCCTCCACTTT. Translation gives CAWAGTFDNSPLHF.

The CDR3 loop reads CASSEAQRYYGYTF. The CDR3 DNA reads as TGTGCCAGCAGTGAAGCGCAACGTTATTATGGCTACACCTTC. The genes are TRBV2 and TRBJ1-2; D is unresolved. Germline CDR1 is SNHLY and CDR2 is FYNNEI. V lost 0 bases and J 5 bases, leaving 10 bases between the germline ends. The CDR3 spans 14 residues. Full variable domain (outside the CDR3, taken from reference TRBV2 and TRBJ1-2): EPEVTQTPSHQVTQMGQEVILRCVPISNHLYFYWYRQILGQKVEFLVSFYNNEISEKSEIFDDQFSVERPDGSNFTLKIRSTKLEDSAMYFCASSEAQRYYGYTFGSGTRLTVV.

The chain couples TRBV7-8 to TRBJ1-2; 7 bases line up with TRBD1. Germline V gene data show CDR1 as SGHVS and CDR2 as FQNEAQ. After removal of 0 bases from V and 4 bases from J, the junction contained 5 bases not matched to a gene. The CDR3 extends over 15 amino acids. CDR3 sequence reads: CASSLALGGVYGYTF. As DNA, the CDR3 is TGTGCCAGCAGCTTAGCGTTAGGGGGCGTCTATGGCTACACCTTC.

The gene calls are TRBV28 and TRBJ2-3; 9 bases are a match to TRBD2. Looked up from germline, CDR1 is MDHEN and CDR2 is SYDVKM. V shed 6 bases, J shed 0 bases, and the junction held 4 bases outside the gene matches. CDR3 length equals 15 residues. The DNA for the CDR3 is TGTGCCAGCAGCCCTAGCGGGATGAGCACAGATACGCAGTATTTT. The encoded protein is CASSPSGMSTDTQYF.